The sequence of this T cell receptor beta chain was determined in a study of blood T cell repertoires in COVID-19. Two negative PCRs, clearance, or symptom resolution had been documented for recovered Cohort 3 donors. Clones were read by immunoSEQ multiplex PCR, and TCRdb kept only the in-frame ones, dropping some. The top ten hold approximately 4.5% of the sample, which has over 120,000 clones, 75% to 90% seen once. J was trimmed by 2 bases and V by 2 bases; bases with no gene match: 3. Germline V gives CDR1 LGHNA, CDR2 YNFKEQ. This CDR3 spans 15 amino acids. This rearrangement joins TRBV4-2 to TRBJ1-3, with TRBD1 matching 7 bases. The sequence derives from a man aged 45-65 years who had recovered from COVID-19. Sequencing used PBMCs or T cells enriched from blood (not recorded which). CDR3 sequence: CASSQLTGAGNTIYF. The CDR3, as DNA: TGTGCCAGCAGCCAATTAACAGGGGCTGGAAACACCATATATTTT.